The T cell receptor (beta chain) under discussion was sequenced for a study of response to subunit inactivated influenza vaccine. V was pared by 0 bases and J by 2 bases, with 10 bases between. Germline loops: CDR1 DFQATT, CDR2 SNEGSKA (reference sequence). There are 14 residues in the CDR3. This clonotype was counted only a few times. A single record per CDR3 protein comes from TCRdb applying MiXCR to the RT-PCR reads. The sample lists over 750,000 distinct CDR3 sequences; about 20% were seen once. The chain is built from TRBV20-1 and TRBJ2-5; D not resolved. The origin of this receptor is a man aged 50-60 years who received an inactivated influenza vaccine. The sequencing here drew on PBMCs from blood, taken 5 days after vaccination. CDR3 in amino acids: CSARDLVGQETQYF. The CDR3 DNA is TGCAGTGCTAGAGATCTTGTAGGGCAAGAGACCCAGTACTTC.